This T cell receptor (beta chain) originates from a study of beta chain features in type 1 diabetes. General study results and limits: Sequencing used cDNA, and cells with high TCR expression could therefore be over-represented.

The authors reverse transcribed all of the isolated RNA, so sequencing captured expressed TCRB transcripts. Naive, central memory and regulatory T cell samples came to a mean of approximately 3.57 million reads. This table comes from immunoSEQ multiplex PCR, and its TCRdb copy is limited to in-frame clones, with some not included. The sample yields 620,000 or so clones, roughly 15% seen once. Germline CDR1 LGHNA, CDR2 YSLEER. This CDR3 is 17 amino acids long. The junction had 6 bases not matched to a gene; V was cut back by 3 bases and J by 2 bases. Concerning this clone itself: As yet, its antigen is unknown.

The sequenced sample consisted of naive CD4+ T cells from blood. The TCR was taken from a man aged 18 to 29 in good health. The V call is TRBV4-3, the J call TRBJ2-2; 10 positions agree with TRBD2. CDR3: CASSQVSGRINTGELFF. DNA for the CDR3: TGCGCCAGCAGCCAGGTTAGCGGGAGGATCAACACCGGGGAGCTGTTTTTT.